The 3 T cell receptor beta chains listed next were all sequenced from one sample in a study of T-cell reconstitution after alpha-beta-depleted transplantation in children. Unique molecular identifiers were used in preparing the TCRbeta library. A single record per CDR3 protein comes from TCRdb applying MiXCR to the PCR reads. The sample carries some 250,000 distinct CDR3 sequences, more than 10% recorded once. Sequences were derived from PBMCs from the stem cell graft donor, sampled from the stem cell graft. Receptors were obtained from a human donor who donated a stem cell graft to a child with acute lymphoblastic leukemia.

The CDR3, as DNA: TGTGCCAGCAGCTTAGCGCGGACAGGGAATGAAAAACTGTTTTTT. It yields the protein CASSLARTGNEKLFF. The chain carries TRBV7-6 and TRBJ1-4, with 8 bases identical to TRBD1. Germline assignment: CDR1 SGHVS and CDR2 FNYEAQ. The CDR3 is 15 residues long. The ends lost 0 bases at V and 5 bases at J; junction bases unmatched: 2.

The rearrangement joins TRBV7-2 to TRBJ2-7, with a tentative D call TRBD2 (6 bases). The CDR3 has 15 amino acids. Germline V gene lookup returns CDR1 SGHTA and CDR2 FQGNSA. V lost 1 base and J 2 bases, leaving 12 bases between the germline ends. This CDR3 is CASSLGQAGPYEQYF. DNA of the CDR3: TGTGCCAGCAGCTTAGGGCAAGCGGGCCCCTACGAGCAGTACTTC.

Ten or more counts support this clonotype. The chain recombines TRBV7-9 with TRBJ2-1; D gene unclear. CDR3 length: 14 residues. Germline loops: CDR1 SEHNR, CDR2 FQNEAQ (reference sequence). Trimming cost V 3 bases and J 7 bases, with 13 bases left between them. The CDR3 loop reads CASSFPQTLNEQFF. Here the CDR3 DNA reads TGTGCCAGCAGCTTCCCACAGACCCTAAATGAGCAGTTCTTC.